This T cell receptor (beta chain) emerged from a study of blood T cell repertoires in COVID-19. The table came from immunoSEQ multiplex PCR; TCRdb's copy has only in-frame clones and leaves some out. Found here are about 330,000 clones, about 92% of them singletons; the top ten hold about a fifth. This CDR3 region has 18 residues. CDR1 and CDR2 from the germline V gene are SGHRS and YFSETQ. The trim removed 3 bases at V and 7 bases at J, leaving 18 bases unmatched. Individuals drawn from 20 to 30 US areas were about 18 to 100 years old. The TCR comes from a woman aged 30 to 39 who had recovered from COVID-19. The chain carries TRBV5-1 and TRBJ1-4, with 7 bases lining up with TRBD1. Sequencing input: PBMCs or T cells enriched from blood (not recorded which). The CDR3 is CASSYERKEQGRTEKLFF. CDR3 sequence (DNA): TGCGCCAGCAGCTACGAACGCAAAGAACAGGGGAGGACTGAAAAACTGTTTTTT.